This TCR beta chain stems from a study of OX40 agonist ivuxolimab in advanced cancers. Study-wide results and caveats: At doses 0.1 to 3.0 mg/kg, CD4+ and CD8+ clones expanded.

Assay used: immunoSEQ multiplex PCR; TCRdb lists only in-frame clones, some missing. This repertoire shows tens of thousands of clones, 86% found once; its top ten account for about 1%. Regarding this clone: The antigen remains unidentified.

Germline V lookup: CDR1 SGHRS, CDR2 YFSETQ. V was shortened by 0 bases and J by 6 bases, with 9 bases between the two germline ends. The CDR3 has 14 amino acids. The sequencing here drew on CD4+ or CD8+ T cells sorted from blood, taken in a trial of the OX40 agonist ivuxolimab. This chain uses TRBV5-1 with TRBJ2-2; D perhaps matches TRBD1 (6 bases). This sequence originates from an adult with an advanced solid tumor such as melanoma, head and neck, liver or kidney cancer. Written as DNA, the CDR3 is TGCGCCAGCAGCTTGGGACAGGTTTCCGGGGAGCTGTTTTTT. It encodes CASSLGQVSGELFF.